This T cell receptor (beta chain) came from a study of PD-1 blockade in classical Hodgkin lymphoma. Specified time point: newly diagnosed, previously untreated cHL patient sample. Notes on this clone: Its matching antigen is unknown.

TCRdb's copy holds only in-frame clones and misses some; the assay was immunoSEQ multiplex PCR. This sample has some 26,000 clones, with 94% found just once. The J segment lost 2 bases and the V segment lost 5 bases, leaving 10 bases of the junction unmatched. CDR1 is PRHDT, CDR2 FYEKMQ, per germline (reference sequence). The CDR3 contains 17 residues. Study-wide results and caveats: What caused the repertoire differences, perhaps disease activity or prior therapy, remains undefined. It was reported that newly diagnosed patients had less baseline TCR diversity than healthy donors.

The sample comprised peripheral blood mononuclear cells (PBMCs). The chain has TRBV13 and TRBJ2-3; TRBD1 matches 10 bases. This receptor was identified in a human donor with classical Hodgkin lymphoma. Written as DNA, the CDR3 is TGTGCCAGCAGCCCTAGGGTAGGGACAGGGGTCACAGATACGCAGTATTTT. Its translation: CASSPRVGTGVTDTQYF.